This T cell receptor beta chain was profiled in a study of T cell responses to AZD1222 COVID-19 vaccine. Measured with immunoSEQ multiplex PCR; TCRdb has only the in-frame clones, and not every one. Of about 130,000 clones in the sample, around 90% were seen once. The CDR3 covers 12 residues. Germline CDR1 reads MNHNY; CDR2 reads SVGAGI (reference sequence). V was cut by 6 bases and J by 5 bases, with 11 bases left in between. Here the sequenced sample was peripheral blood, taken on day 0 of AZD1222 vaccination. The receptor was isolated from an adult in good health. This chain links TRBV6-6 with TRBJ2-7; tentative D call: TRBD1 (6 bases). CDR3 in amino acids: CASRQGSHEQYF. The DNA of the CDR3 is TGTGCCAGCAGACAGGGCTCTCACGAGCAGTACTTC.